Following are 28 T cell receptor beta chains from one sample sequenced in a study of OX40 agonist ivuxolimab in advanced cancers. Here immunoSEQ multiplex PCR was the method, and the copy in TCRdb shows in-frame clones only, minus some. The sample has about 14,000 clones, roughly 82% seen once. Sequenced here: CD4+ or CD8+ T cells sorted from blood, sampled in a trial of the OX40 agonist ivuxolimab. Receptors originate from an adult with an advanced solid tumor such as melanoma, head and neck, liver or kidney cancer.

This rearrangement joins TRBV7-9 to TRBJ1-3; the D is unclear. The CDR3 spans 14 residues. V shed 1 base and J shed 4 bases, with 8 bases lying between them. CDR1 SEHNR and CDR2 FQNEAQ come from the germline V gene (reference sequence). This CDR3 is CASSLEGRGNTIYF. The CDR3 nucleotides are TGTGCCAGCAGCTTAGAAGGCCGAGGAAACACCATATATTTT.

The chain joins TRBV7-6 to TRBJ2-5, with 11 bases matching TRBD2. The germline V gene encodes CDR1 SGHVS and CDR2 FNYEAQ. V lost 4 bases, J lost 5 bases, and 18 bases stayed unmatched. There are 19 residues in the CDR3. CDR3 bases: TGTGCCAGCAGCTCAACGTGGAGAACTAGCGGGGGAGTCGGGGAGACCCAGTACTTC. Its translation: CASSSTWRTSGGVGETQYF.

This clone has only a few counts. The chain employs TRBV5-6 and TRBJ1-3; possibly TRBD1 for D (6 bases). The germline gives CDR1 SGHDT, CDR2 YYEEEE. There are 13 residues in the CDR3. V shed 4 bases and J shed 4 bases, with 9 bases lying between them. The CDR3 bases are TGTGCCAGCAGCCTTGGACAGGGAAACACCATATATTTT. Its protein is CASSLGQGNTIYF.

V is TRBV7-8 and J is TRBJ2-7; D ambiguous. Germline V gives CDR1 SGHVS, CDR2 FQNEAQ. This CDR3 is built from 11 residues. V was shortened by 5 bases and J by 7 bases, with 9 bases between the two germline ends. CDR3 sequence: CASSTAGEQYF. The CDR3 coding sequence is TGTGCCAGCAGCACCGCCGGGGAGCAGTACTTC.

The chain has TRBV27 and TRBJ2-3; D uncertain. The CDR3 loop spans 14 amino acids. Germline-derived CDR1 and CDR2 are MNHEY and SMNVEV (reference sequence). Deletions cut 6 bases from V and 1 base from J, with 11 bases between. This chain's CDR3 is CASRPFLGTDTQYF. The CDR3 DNA reads as TGTGCCAGCAGGCCCTTCCTGGGCACAGATACGCAGTATTTT.

The chain has TRBV10-3 and TRBJ2-3; 11 bases map to TRBD2. V trimming: 6 bases; J trimming: 2 bases; junction bases outside the gene matches: 4. This CDR3 is built from 15 residues. Germline CDR1 is ENHRY and CDR2 is SYGVKD. CDR3 DNA: TGTGCCATCAGCGGACTAGCGGGTGACACAGATACGCAGTATTTT. The encoded protein is CAISGLAGDTDTQYF.

The gene calls are TRBV11-2 and TRBJ2-7; D is unclear. The germline gives CDR1 SGHAT, CDR2 FQNNGV. The CDR3 length is 13 residues. The V gene lost 1 base and the J gene lost 6 bases, with 10 bases spanning the gap. The CDR3 region is CASSLARMAEQYF. The CDR3 DNA reads as TGTGCCAGCAGCTTAGCGCGAATGGCCGAGCAGTACTTC.

This clone came up many times. CDR3 residues: CASSPFNIDDRRGYNEQFF. CDR3 sequence (DNA): TGCGCCAGCAGTCCTTTTAATATTGACGACAGAAGGGGCTACAATGAGCAGTTCTTC. This chain links TRBV10-1 with TRBJ2-1, with D tentatively TRBD1 (5 bases). Germline assignment: CDR1 WNHNN and CDR2 SYGVQD (reference sequence). V gave up 5 bases and J gave up 3 bases, with 26 bases separating them. This CDR3 is 19 amino acids long.

The rearrangement joins TRBV21-1 to TRBJ2-1. TRBV21-1 corresponds to a pseudogene. The CDR3 contains 18 residues. CDR3 loop: CASSTRTAVRGPWDEQFF. The CDR3 DNA reads as TGTGCCAGCAGCACCCGGACGGCTGTGCGTGGGCCATGGGATGAGCAGTTCTTC.

V usage is TRBV7-9 and J usage is TRBJ1-5, with 7 positions matching TRBD1. CDR1 SEHNR and CDR2 FQNEAQ come from the germline V gene (reference sequence). The V and J ends lost 5 bases and 12 bases, in that order; junction bases with no gene match: 4. The CDR3 contains 11 residues. The CDR3 DNA reads TGTGCCAGCAGCGGGGGGACAGTCCAGCATTTT. Its protein product is CASSGGTVQHF.

This sequence joins TRBV28 and TRBJ1-4, with a possible D match to TRBD1 (5 bases). Germline CDR1 and CDR2: MDHEN and SYDVKM. The CDR3 runs 15 residues. The V end was cut by 1 base, the J end by 8 bases, with 14 bases between. In DNA, the CDR3 is TGTGCCAGCAGTTTATACGGGGCGGTGGGAGAAAAACTGTTTTTT. Its protein is CASSLYGAVGEKLFF.

CDR3 nucleotides: TGTGCCTGGAGAGGGACAGGGGAGTTAGAGACCCAGTACTTC. Translation: CAWRGTGELETQYF. The chain employs TRBV30 and TRBJ2-5, with 10 bases fitting TRBD1. The CDR3 covers 14 residues. V was clipped by 3 bases and J by 4 bases; unmatched bases: 5. Germline V gene data show CDR1 as GTSNPN and CDR2 as SVGIG (reference sequence).

The chain uses TRBV4-3 and TRBJ1-2, with D hard to call. The germline V gene encodes CDR1 LGHNA and CDR2 YSLEER. There are 15 residues in the CDR3. Trimming pared 0 bases from V and 4 bases from J, leaving 12 bases between. The CDR3 loop is CASSQDSPGPYGYTF. For the CDR3, the DNA is TGCGCCAGCAGCCAAGATAGTCCGGGCCCCTATGGCTACACCTTC.

V and J are TRBV7-8 and TRBJ2-5; D is perhaps TRBD1 (5 bases). The CDR3 runs 14 residues. Per the germline V gene, CDR1 is SGHVS and CDR2 is FQNEAQ. Trimming removed 2 bases at V and 5 bases at J, with 12 bases between. DNA of the CDR3: TGTGCCAGCAGCTTAATCGGCAGGGATGAGACCCAGTACTTC. This codes for CASSLIGRDETQYF.

The V gene is TRBV15, the J gene TRBJ2-1; 7 nucleotides agree with TRBD1. The V gene's germline CDR1 is LNHNV and CDR2 YYDKDF (reference sequence). The length of the CDR3 is 14 residues. V dropped 7 bases and J dropped 5; count of bases not matched to a gene: 8. The CDR3 reads CATTEGQGDNEQFF. CDR3 coding DNA: TGTGCCACCACCGAGGGCCAGGGGGACAATGAGCAGTTCTTC.

This chain connects TRBV9 to TRBJ2-2; D is possibly TRBD1 (5 bases). Trimming pared 4 bases from V and 4 bases from J, leaving 5 bases between. The length of the CDR3 is 12 residues. Germline V gene sequence: CDR1 SGDLS, CDR2 YYNGEE. CDR3 DNA sequence: TGTGCCAGCAGCCAGGGCACCGGGGAGCTGTTTTTT. This sequence encodes CASSQGTGELFF.

This clone was found once. The chain links TRBV5-1 to TRBJ1-5; no firm D call. This CDR3 is built from 15 residues. V was cut by 2 bases and J by 0 bases, with 9 bases left in between. Germline-derived CDR1 and CDR2 are SGHRS and YFSETQ. The CDR3 region is CASSFGGGSNQPQHF. DNA for the CDR3: TGCGCCAGCAGCTTCGGTGGCGGTAGCAATCAGCCCCAGCATTTT.

This rearrangement joins TRBV5-5 to TRBJ1-5; D remains unclear. The CDR3 spans 14 residues. V lost 4 bases, J lost 3 bases, and 11 bases lay in between. Germline V CDR1 and CDR2: SGHKS, YYEKEE (reference sequence). CDR3: CASSEKSANQPQHF. The DNA for the CDR3 is TGTGCCAGCAGCGAGAAATCGGCCAATCAGCCCCAGCATTTT.

This clone has just one count. The J gene is TRBJ1-5, the V gene TRBV19; possible D gene TRBD1, 6 bases. Looked up from germline, CDR1 is LNHDA and CDR2 is SQIVND (reference sequence). The ends were cut back, 3 bases at V and 5 bases at J, with 11 bases in the middle. The CDR3 covers 14 residues. CDR3 sequence: CASSIGQFYQPQHF. The CDR3 nucleotides read TGTGCCAGTAGTATCGGACAGTTTTATCAGCCCCAGCATTTT.

Ten or more counts support this clone. V usage is TRBV15 and J usage is TRBJ1-2; 9 nucleotides match TRBD1. Unmatched junction bases numbered 7, after V lost 1 base and J lost 7 bases. Germline V gene data show CDR1 as LNHNV and CDR2 as YYDKDF (reference sequence). This CDR3 has 15 amino acids. The CDR3 nucleotides read TGTGCCACCAGCAGAGGCGAACAGGGGGCTCGTGGCTACACCTTC. Its protein product is CATSRGEQGARGYTF.

The chain joins TRBV7-2 to TRBJ1-6, with D unresolved. CDR3 size: 15 residues. Looked up from germline, CDR1 is SGHTA and CDR2 is FQGNSA. Between the trimmed V and J ends, which lost 1 base and 3 bases, there was a span of 7 bases. Here the CDR3 DNA reads TGTGCCAGCAGCTTAGACAGCCTCTATAATTCACCCCTCCACTTT. Its protein product is CASSLDSLYNSPLHF.

This clone was seen just once. The rearrangement uses TRBV9 and TRBJ2-2; D is undetermined. This CDR3 spans 15 amino acids. V lost 4 bases and J lost 2, with 12 bases in between. Germline CDR1 is SGDLS and CDR2 is YYNGEE. The CDR3 region has the DNA TGTGCCAGCAGCCTTAGGATGATAAACACCGGGGAGCTGTTTTTT. It yields the protein CASSLRMINTGELFF.

The chain is built from TRBV25-1 and TRBJ2-1; no firm D call. V was trimmed by 3 bases and J by 7 bases, leaving 19 bases between them. Germline loops: CDR1 MGHDK, CDR2 SYGVNS. This CDR3 is 16 amino acids long. The CDR3 nucleotides are TGTGCCAGCAGTGACAAAGGAATAGGAGTGAATAATGAGCAGTTCTTC. Amino acid sequence: CASSDKGIGVNNEQFF.

The chain combines TRBV6-1 with TRBJ2-2; D remains unclear. In germline, CDR1 is MNHNS, CDR2 SASEGT. The CDR3 runs to 13 residues. Trimming removed 7 bases from V and 8 bases from J, with 14 bases in between. The CDR3 nucleotides read TGTGCCAGCACGTACAGCTCGGCGGGGGAGCTGTTTTTT. Translated, it gives CASTYSSAGELFF.

V gene TRBV9 combines with J gene TRBJ2-2, with D hard to call. V lost 3 bases and J 7 bases, leaving 7 bases between the germline ends. The CDR3 covers 12 residues. Germline CDR1 is SGDLS and CDR2 is YYNGEE. The CDR3 here is CASSAQIGELFF. The CDR3 nucleotides read TGTGCCAGCAGCGCCCAGATCGGGGAGCTGTTTTTT.

This clone was detected once. The chain's CDR3 is CASSLTGADGYTF. DNA of the CDR3: TGTGCCAGCAGTTTAACAGGGGCGGATGGCTACACCTTC. The V call is TRBV28, the J call TRBJ1-2; 7 bases agree with TRBD1. The germline V gene has CDR1 MDHEN and CDR2 SYDVKM. There are 13 residues in the CDR3. The J segment lost 6 bases and the V segment lost 2 bases, leaving 3 bases of the junction unmatched.

A few counts support this clone. J is TRBJ1-1 and V is TRBV29-1; D gene unclear. V gave up 7 bases and J gave up 3 bases, with 3 bases separating them. There are 9 residues in the CDR3. Germline CDR1 is SQVTM and CDR2 is ANQGSEA. The DNA for the CDR3 is TGCAGCGCTGACACTGAAGCTTTCTTT. Its translation: CSADTEAFF.

This chain connects TRBV7-9 to TRBJ1-2, with TRBD1 matching 10 bases. Germline CDR1 SEHNR, CDR2 FQNEAQ (reference sequence). The trim removed 3 bases at V and 6 bases at J, leaving 4 bases unmatched. This CDR3 region has 14 residues. The CDR3 spells CASSFPGQGDGYTF. Written as DNA, the CDR3 is TGTGCCAGCAGCTTTCCCGGACAGGGGGATGGCTACACCTTC.